The source of this T cell receptor (beta chain) is a study of cytomegalovirus exposure and HLA in healthy donors. Researchers ran the PCR with 60 Vbeta and 13 Jbeta primers. Per the authors' pipeline: Later work found roughly 80 million unique TCR beta chains, with roughly 11 million shared. Sequencing used immunoSEQ multiplex PCR; TCRdb keeps in-frame clones, though not all of them. The V and J calls and clone size come from that table; D and trimming were worked out from the DNA. The sample yields approximately 100,000 clones, under 80% seen once. Study-wide results and limits: Reported results showed that the classifier diagnosed cytomegalovirus status with high specificity and sensitivity. Common viral pathogens were later found to be apparently linked to several of the most significant clusters.

Of note for this clone: The antigen is unknown.

When sampled, the donors appeared nominally healthy, though they likely had unrecorded immune exposures. Per germline, CDR1 SGHRS and CDR2 YFSETQ. V gave up 7 bases and J gave up 7 bases, with 16 bases separating them. This CDR3 spans 13 amino acids. The chain uses TRBV5-1 and TRBJ2-3; D perhaps matches TRBD1 (5 bases). Material for sequencing was PBMCs. This clonotype originated in a woman aged 50 to 60 in good health and CMV-seropositive. The CDR3 protein is CASGADGQNTQYF. CDR3 sequence (DNA): TGCGCCAGCGGGGCGGACGGCCAGAATACGCAGTATTTT.